Each of the 10 T cell receptor beta chains below was sequenced from the same sample in a study of regulatory T cells in long-lasting Graves disease. Assembly of TCR beta libraries relied on iRepertoire HTBI primers together with Arm-PCR of CDR3 regions. TCRdb called the multiplex PCR reads again in MiXCR, with one record for every CDR3 protein. The sample consists of about 400,000 distinct CDR3 sequences, roughly 15% of them appearing once. Documented time point: newly diagnosed GD, antithyroid drugs for less than 3 months. The TCR library was made from RNA that had been extracted from PBMCs in TRIzol. The material was peripheral blood mononuclear cells (PBMCs), obtained at new diagnosis, from a patient treated with antithyroid drugs. These receptors were taken from a female donor with Graves disease.

The table lists this clonotype with many counts. The chain carries TRBV12-5 and TRBJ1-1; no clear D gene. V lost 5 bases to trimming and J lost 4 bases, with 11 bases between them. The CDR3 is made up of 13 amino acids. Germline V gives CDR1 LGHNT, CDR2 FRNRAP. The CDR3 sequence: CASGPRASTEAFF. The CDR3 DNA follows: TGTGCTAGTGGTCCCCGGGCGAGCACTGAAGCTTTCTTT.

This sequence joins TRBV6-2 or TRBV6-3 and TRBJ2-4; D might be TRBD1 (6 bases). The CDR3 spans 16 residues. Germline V gene lookup returns CDR1 MNHEY and CDR2 SVGEGT. The V end was cut by 6 bases, the J end by 0 bases, with 15 bases between. Here the CDR3 DNA reads TGTGCCAGCAGCTCCGTGGGGGCCCTAGCCAAAAACATTCAGTACTTC. It codes for CASSSVGALAKNIQYF.

This clonotype was seen a handful of times. CDR3 loop: CASSLEGLDQETQYF. Here the CDR3 DNA reads TGTGCCAGCAGCTTAGAGGGACTAGACCAAGAGACCCAGTACTTC. This rearrangement joins TRBV7-2 to TRBJ2-5; 8 bases fit TRBD2. CDR3 length equals 15 residues. Germline loops: CDR1 SGHTA, CDR2 FQGNSA. After removal of 1 base from V and 0 bases from J, the junction contained 1 base not matched to a gene.

This clonotype occurred many times. The chain recombines TRBV15 with TRBJ2-4, with D possibly TRBD1 on 5 matching bases. V was shortened by 1 base and J by 4 bases, with 8 bases between the two germline ends. Germline values: CDR1 LNHNV, CDR2 YYDKDF (reference sequence). The CDR3 is 14 residues long. Written as DNA, the CDR3 is TGTGCCACCAGCAGAGGGGGCCAGAAAAACATTCAGTACTTC. Translated, it gives CATSRGGQKNIQYF.

This clonotype occurred a few times. This chain uses TRBV7-2 with TRBJ2-3; D may be TRBD1 (6 bases). The CDR3 is 15 amino acids. V dropped 10 bases and J dropped 1 base, with 18 bases sitting between them. CDR1 and CDR2 (germline): SGHTA, FQGNSA. CDR3: CANRPKRTGTDTQYF. CDR3 DNA sequence: TGTGCCAACAGACCTAAACGGACAGGCACAGATACGCAGTATTTT.

J is TRBJ1-1 and V is TRBV20-1; 9 bases agree with TRBD1. The germline gives CDR1 DFQATT, CDR2 SNEGSKA (reference sequence). Trimming took 5 bases from V and 5 from J; bases not matched to a gene: 9. This CDR3 contains 14 residues. Here the CDR3 reads CSAEEGQGLTEAFF. In DNA, the CDR3 is TGCAGTGCTGAGGAGGGACAGGGTTTGACTGAAGCTTTCTTT.

The gene calls are TRBV11-2 and TRBJ2-6, with 8 bases aligning to TRBD2. Germline CDR1 reads SGHAT; CDR2 reads FQNNGV. CDR3 size: 21 residues. Trimming took 6 bases from V and 4 from J; bases not matched to a gene: 23. The CDR3 sequence is CASSKLSGREGPRAGANVLTF. The CDR3 DNA reads as TGTGCCAGCAGTAAGTTGTCCGGTCGGGAGGGCCCTCGGGCCGGGGCCAACGTCCTGACTTTC.

The sample holds many counts of this clonotype. The V call is TRBV7-9, the J call TRBJ2-2; D may be TRBD2 (5 bases). V lost 1 base and J 7 bases, leaving 7 bases between the germline ends. In germline, CDR1 is SEHNR, CDR2 FQNEAQ (reference sequence). This CDR3 contains 13 residues. The CDR3 protein is CASSLEGSGELFF. The CDR3 DNA reads as TGTGCCAGCAGCTTAGAAGGGAGCGGGGAGCTGTTTTTT.

This clonotype was seen repeatedly, ten times or more. The chain combines TRBV19 with TRBJ1-1; 9 bases are a match to TRBD1. This CDR3 comprises 15 residues. V gave up 6 bases and J gave up 3 bases; unmatched junction bases: 8. Germline assignment: CDR1 LNHDA and CDR2 SQIVND (reference sequence). The CDR3 loop reads CASRPGQGPHTEAFF. The CDR3 coding sequence is TGTGCCAGTAGACCGGGACAGGGCCCTCACACTGAAGCTTTCTTT.

The rearrangement uses TRBV7-2 and TRBJ2-2; D might be TRBD1 (6 bases). The CDR3 is 15 amino acids. The germline CDR1 and CDR2 sequences are SGHTA and FQGNSA. The V end lost 4 bases, the J end lost 6 bases, and 15 bases lay between the germline ends. The CDR3 sequence is CASSSIYRDPGELFF. The CDR3 region has the DNA TGTGCCAGCAGCTCAATATACAGGGATCCCGGGGAGCTGTTTTTT.